This T cell receptor (beta chain) originates from a study of a mutant IDH1 vaccine in newly diagnosed glioma. With respect to this clone: Antigen specificity is unknown.

Measured with immunoSEQ multiplex PCR; TCRdb has only the in-frame clones, and not every one. In the table there are some 120,000 clones, around 77% of which are singletons. Regarding time point: week 11, during vaccination. It was 300 ug of mutant IDH1 20-mer peptide that made up each vaccine dose, given with topical imiquimod. Each tumor in the donors was a new WHO grade 3 or 4 astrocytoma, IDH1-mutant and ATRX-lost. CDR3 length: 15 amino acids. The junction had 8 bases not matched to a gene; V was cut back by 4 bases and J by 4 bases. Per the germline V gene, CDR1 is SGHTA and CDR2 is FQGTGA. The chain is built from TRBV7-3 and TRBJ1-1; TRBD1 matches 8 bases. This clonotype was sampled from a man aged 40-49 years with glioma. Sequencing was performed on PBMCs, taken from a glioma patient whose treatment included an IDH1 peptide vaccine. CDR3 in DNA: TGTGCCAGCAGCTCCCTCCCCGACAGGGGCACTGAAGCTTTCTTT. This gives the protein CASSSLPDRGTEAFF.